This T cell receptor (beta chain) appears in the sequencing data of a study of chemoradiotherapy in HPV16-positive cancers. Method: immunoSEQ multiplex PCR; TCRdb's copy keeps in-frame clones and lacks some. Of some 12,000 clones detected, approximately 87% appear once; the ten largest clones hold over 2.5%. The sequence was obtained from a human donor with HPV-associated anogenital cancer. Material: blood, obtained from a patient who underwent chemoradiotherapy.

CDR3 loop: CASSYSRASSGNTIYF. CDR3 DNA sequence: TGTGCCAGCAGTTACTCCCGGGCCAGCTCTGGAAACACCATATATTTT. The chain carries TRBV6-5 and TRBJ1-3, with unresolved D. V was cut by 0 bases and J by 0 bases, with 9 bases left in between. Germline V gene data show CDR1 as MNHEY and CDR2 as SVGAGI. The CDR3 runs to 16 residues.